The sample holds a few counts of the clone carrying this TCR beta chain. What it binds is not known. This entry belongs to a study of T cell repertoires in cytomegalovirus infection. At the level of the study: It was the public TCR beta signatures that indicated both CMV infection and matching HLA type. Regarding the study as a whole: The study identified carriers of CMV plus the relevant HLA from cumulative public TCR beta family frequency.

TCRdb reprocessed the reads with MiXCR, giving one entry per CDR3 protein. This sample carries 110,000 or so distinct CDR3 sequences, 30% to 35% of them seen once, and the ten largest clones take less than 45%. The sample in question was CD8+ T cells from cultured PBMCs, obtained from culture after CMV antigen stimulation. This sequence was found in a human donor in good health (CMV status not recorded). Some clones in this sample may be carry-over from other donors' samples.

The CDR3 spells CASSLRVASGTEETQYF. CDR3 bases: TGTGCCAGCAGCCTCCGCGTCGCTAGCGGGACTGAAGAGACCCAGTACTTC. This sequence joins TRBV7-9 and TRBJ2-5; the match to TRBD2 covers 9 bases. Unmatched junction bases numbered 13, after V lost 5 bases and J lost 3 bases. This CDR3 region has 17 residues. The V gene's germline CDR1 is SEHNR and CDR2 FQNEAQ (reference sequence).